This TCR beta chain was captured by sequencing in a study of prognosis after radiotherapy for stage I lung cancer. Study summary: Concurrent therapy with stereotactic body radiotherapy was received by no patient.

This clonotype was seen many times. The antigen is undetermined. Germline values: CDR1 DFQATT, CDR2 SNEGSKA (reference sequence). This CDR3 region has 13 residues. Losses at the gene ends were 4 bases for V and 2 bases for J; bases not matched to a gene: 4. Study-wide results and caveats: Shannon entropy after stereotactic body radiation therapy was lower in patients who developed distant metastases. The number of unique TCR clones went down after stereotactic body radiation therapy, with a median of about 10,000 versus 6,900.

Starting from genomic DNA, TCR beta CDR3 was amplified through two-round multiplex PCR. Initially, in first-round PCR, primers specific to each TRBV and TRBJ gene were used. In TCRdb, the multiplex PCR reads were re-called with MiXCR into one record per CDR3 protein. The sample holds roughly 38,000 distinct CDR3 sequences, less than 25% seen once. The V and J genes are TRBV20-1 and TRBJ2-5, with 7 bases aligning to TRBD2. The sequencing used PBMCs, collected before or after stereotactic body radiation therapy (not recorded which). This TCR came from a donor over 45 with non-small cell lung cancer. CDR3 sequence (DNA): TGCAGTGCTATAGTAGCGGGTCAAGAGACCCAGTACTTC. It specifies CSAIVAGQETQYF.